The count of the clone carrying this T cell receptor (beta chain) is one. The sample comes from a study of blood T cell repertoires in COVID-19. V was pared by 2 bases and J by 6 bases, with 0 bases of the junction left unmatched. CDR1 and CDR2 from the germline V gene are WNHNN and SYGVQD (reference sequence). This CDR3 spans 13 amino acids. As handled by the study authors: Amplifying reference gene primers gave estimates of nucleated cell counts. Produced via immunoSEQ multiplex PCR; TCRdb's table is partial and in-frame only. The DNA was the basis for D and trimming; V, J and clone size are from that table. This table has some 400,000 clones, 87% appearing once.

This clonotype was obtained from a woman in her 30s with COVID-19, enrolled during active disease. The J gene is TRBJ2-1, the V gene TRBV10-1, with 8 bases aligning to TRBD2. Sample: peripheral blood. CDR3 in amino acids: CASSESGGNEQFF. In DNA form, the CDR3 reads TGCGCCAGCAGTGAGAGCGGGGGCAATGAGCAGTTCTTC.